This T cell receptor (beta chain) comes out of a study of regulatory and conventional T cells in RAG deficiency. Study-level findings and limits: Shannon entropy was markedly lower and Simpson indices higher in RAG-deficient patients than control T-cell subsets. These Omenn syndrome Treg sorts may hold peripherally activated cells instead.

Germline lookup yields CDR1 SGDLS and CDR2 YYNGEE. The CDR3 runs 12 residues. Trimming at V came to 7 bases and at J to 5 bases, leaving 2 bases not matched to a gene. As for this clone: Its antigen is not identified.

TCRdb's copy holds only in-frame clones and misses some; the assay was immunoSEQ multiplex PCR. The sample lists approximately 22,000 clones; 95% to 96% were seen once. Blood CD4+ CD25-low CD127-high conventional T cells supplied the genomic DNA template. The same specimen was also included in a second study, on regulatory T cells. That paper adds: The primer mix had 52 TRBV and 13 TRBJ primers. Skewed V and J usage and few unique V-J pairs marked patient repertoires, most in Tregs.

The V and J genes are TRBV9 and TRBJ1-2; 10 positions agree with TRBD1. The specimen was CD25- CD4+ T cells sorted from blood. The clonotype originates from a human donor in good health. This chain's CDR3 is CASGDRGYGYTF. Written as DNA, the CDR3 is TGTGCCAGCGGGGACAGGGGTTATGGCTACACCTTC.